This section outlines one TCR beta chain sequence together with its context. The antigen it recognizes is unknown. It has no much larger one-base neighbor in the sample; base qualities were not kept. The donors were healthy, HIV-negative adults with no recently reported acute infections or vaccinations. All donors were Caucasian adults living in Nashville, Tennessee, USA. CD4+ T cells were enriched through magnetic negative selection, after which naive cells were positively selected on CD45RA and the remaining negative fraction served as the memory subset. After blood collection by leukapheresis, PBMCs were isolated using Ficoll-Histopaque density gradient centrifugation and then cryopreserved in the vapor phase of liquid nitrogen. Purity and quantity of every magnetically sorted T cell population were checked by analytical flow cytometry. From each sorted fraction, genomic DNA was isolated and quantified by UV absorbance on a Nanodrop 2000c.

The CDR3, from cysteine to phenylalanine, totals 16 residues. The read is trimmed to its CDR3 DNA, 48 bases read in frame from base 1. At the junction V is shortened by 3 bases and J by 1 base, with 15 bases in between. CDR1 and CDR2 are drawn from the germline V gene: ENHRY, SYGVKD. These data originate in a study of shared clonotypes between healthy human individuals (dated by TCRdb to 2020 to 2022). For the wider study: The cohort comprised a couple of women and a few men aged 18 to 49 years. Blood TCR repertoires of about 5 healthy adults were deeply sequenced to estimate repertoire size and the extent of clonotype sharing between individuals. To increase sequencing depth and limit assay-specific biases, TCR repertoire library preparation and sequencing were carried out by different laboratories using diverse techniques. Leukapheresis yielded between about 0.9 and 8.9 billion PBMCs per donor. Per donor, three plates each were used for CD4 naive and CD4 memory, two for CD8 naive, and one for CD8 memory.

Using the deep immunoSEQ assay, TCR CDR3 regions were amplified from genomic DNA by multiplex PCR. For each cell subset, the extracted genomic DNA was distributed evenly across all wells of several immunoSEQ 96-well plates, and each plate served as one replicate. For sorted subsets, each replicate PCR was loaded with about 0.2 ug genomic DNA, equivalent to about 33,000 T cell genomes. Purified libraries were measured with a Qubit 3.0 fluorometer, size-checked on a Bioanalyzer 2100, and measured again with the KAPA Library Quantification kit. Each immunoSEQ 96-well plate was sequenced on its own single-read 150-cycle Illumina NextSeq 550 flow cell. The study's processing was this. The immunoSEQ output contained only junctional sequences without quality scores, so filtering could not match that applied to full-length reads. To assign V/J genes and CDR3, sequences were annotated against IMGT germline references using PyIR, a Python wrapper for IgBLAST v1.9. Any read was removed if the V/J assignment was weak (E-value above 1e-6), the CDR3 was missing, or the read contained stop codons, out-of-frame junctions, or ambiguous translated residues. A V3J clonotype was defined by an identical inferred V gene, J gene, and CDR3 amino acid sequence. To compute the percentage overlap between repertoires, the number of shared unique clonotypes was divided by the size of the smaller repertoire. RTK rarefaction, the Chao1 estimator, and Recon v2.1 estimates of unobserved clonotypes were used to assess repertoire richness. Generation probabilities for all TCRbeta clonotypes obtained by the gDNA method from a handful of donors were computed using OLGA. Imported from immuneACCESS, the table was reduced by TCRdb to in-frame sequences with V and J called. These copies leave out some clones; in studies compared against another copy, an unresolved V gene accounts for under half, and the cause of the remainder is not known. That table is the source of V, J and clone size, and D and trimming were worked out from the DNA. Present in this sample are more than 2,000,000 clones, just over 90% of which were seen just once. The ten largest clones capture under 0.45% of the sample.

The full study reports these points: Estimated clonotype richness was generally larger for naive than for memory subsets. Pairwise subsampling indicated that sequencing depth was expected to affect the degree of clonotype sharing among donors. Clonotypes shared by all four sorted-subset donors showed higher generation probabilities than non-shared clonotypes. Because the study included only a small number of donors, the genetic and exposure-history diversity represented was limited. Sampling was limited to blood, and TCR repertoires in tissue likely differ from TCR repertoires in blood. Sharing across a few donors was observed for around 5% of naive CD4, around 3.5% of naive CD8, about 2.3% of memory CD4, and roughly 0.43% of memory CD8 clonotypes. Even with the large sequencing depth, rarefaction of the sorted-subset datasets indicated that sequencing was incomplete.

The sequenced sample consisted of naive CD4+ T cells from PBMCs. Interpreted using the paper, the cell subset or site label stands for: CD45RA+ positively selected. The V gene is TRBV10-3 and the J gene is TRBJ1-2; matching of 6 bases hints at TRBD1 as the D gene. The sequence was collected from a man aged 18 to 35 in good health. Some clones in this sample may be carry-over from other donors' samples. CDR3 region: CAISEITGRSNYGYTF. The DNA is TGTGCCATCAGTGAAATAACAGGGAGAAGTAACTATGGCTACACCTTC.